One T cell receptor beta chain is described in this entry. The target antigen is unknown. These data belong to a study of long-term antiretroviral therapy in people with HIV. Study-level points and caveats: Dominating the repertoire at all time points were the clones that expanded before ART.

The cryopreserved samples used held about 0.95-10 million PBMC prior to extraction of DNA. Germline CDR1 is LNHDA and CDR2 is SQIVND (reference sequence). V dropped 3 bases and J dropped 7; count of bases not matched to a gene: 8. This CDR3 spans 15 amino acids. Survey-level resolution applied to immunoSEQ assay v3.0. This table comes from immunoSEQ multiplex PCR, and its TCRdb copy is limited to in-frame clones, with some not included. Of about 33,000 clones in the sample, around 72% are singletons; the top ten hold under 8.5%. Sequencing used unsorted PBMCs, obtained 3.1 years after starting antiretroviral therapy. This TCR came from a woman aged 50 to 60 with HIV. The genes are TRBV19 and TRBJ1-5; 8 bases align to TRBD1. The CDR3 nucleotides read TGTGCCAGTAGTATGTCGGCAGGGGGCTACCAGCCCCAGCATTTT. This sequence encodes CASSMSAGGYQPQHF.